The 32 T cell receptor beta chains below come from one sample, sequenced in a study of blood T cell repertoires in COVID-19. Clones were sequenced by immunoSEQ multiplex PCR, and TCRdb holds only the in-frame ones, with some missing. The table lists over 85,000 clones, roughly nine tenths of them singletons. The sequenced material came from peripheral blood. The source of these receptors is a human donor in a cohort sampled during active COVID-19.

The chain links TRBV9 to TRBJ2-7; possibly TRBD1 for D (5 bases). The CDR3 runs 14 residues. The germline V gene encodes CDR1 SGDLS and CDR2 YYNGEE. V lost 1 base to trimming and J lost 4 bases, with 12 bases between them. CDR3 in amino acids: CASSVTGKAYEQYF. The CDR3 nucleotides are TGTGCCAGCAGCGTAACAGGAAAGGCTTACGAGCAGTACTTC.

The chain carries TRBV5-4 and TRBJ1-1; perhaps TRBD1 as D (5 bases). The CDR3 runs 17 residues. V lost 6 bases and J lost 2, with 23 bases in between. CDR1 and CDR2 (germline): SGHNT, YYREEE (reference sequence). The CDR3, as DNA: TGTGCCAGCACCCCTAAGCGTGGGGGGGGTGAAAACACTGAAGCTTTCTTT. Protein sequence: CASTPKRGGGENTEAFF.

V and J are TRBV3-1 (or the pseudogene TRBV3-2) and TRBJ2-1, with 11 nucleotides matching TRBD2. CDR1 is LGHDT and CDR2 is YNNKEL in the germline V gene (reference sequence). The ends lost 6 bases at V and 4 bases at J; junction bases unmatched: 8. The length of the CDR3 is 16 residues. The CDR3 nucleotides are TGTGCCAGCAGGCGAGAGACTAGCGGGGTATACAATGAGCAGTTCTTC. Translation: CASRRETSGVYNEQFF.

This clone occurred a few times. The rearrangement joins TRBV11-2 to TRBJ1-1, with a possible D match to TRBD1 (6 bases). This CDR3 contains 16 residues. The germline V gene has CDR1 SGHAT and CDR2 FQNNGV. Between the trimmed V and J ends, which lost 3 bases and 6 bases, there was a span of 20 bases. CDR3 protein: CASSFRLQGRNPEAFF. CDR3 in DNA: TGTGCCAGCAGCTTCCGCCTCCAGGGGCGAAACCCTGAAGCTTTCTTT.

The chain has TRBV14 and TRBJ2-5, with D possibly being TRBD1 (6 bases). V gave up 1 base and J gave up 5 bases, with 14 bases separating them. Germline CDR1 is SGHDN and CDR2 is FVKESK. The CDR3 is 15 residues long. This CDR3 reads CASSQVTGFGETQYF. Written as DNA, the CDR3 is TGTGCCAGCAGCCAAGTAACAGGGTTTGGGGAGACCCAGTACTTC.

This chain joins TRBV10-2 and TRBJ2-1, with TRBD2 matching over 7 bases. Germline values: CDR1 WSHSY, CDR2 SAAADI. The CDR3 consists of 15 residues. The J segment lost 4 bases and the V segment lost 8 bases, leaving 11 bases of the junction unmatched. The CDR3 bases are TGCGCCAGCCGGCAGGGACGGACTAGTTACAATGAGCAGTTCTTC. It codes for CASRQGRTSYNEQFF.

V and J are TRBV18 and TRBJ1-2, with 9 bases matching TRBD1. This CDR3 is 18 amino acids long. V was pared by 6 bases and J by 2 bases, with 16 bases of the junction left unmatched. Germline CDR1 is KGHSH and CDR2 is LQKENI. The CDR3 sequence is CASSKLGTGTSANYGYTF. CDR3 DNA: TGTGCCAGCTCTAAACTGGGGACAGGGACCTCCGCCAACTATGGCTACACCTTC. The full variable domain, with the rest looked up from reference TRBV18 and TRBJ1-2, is NAGVMQNPRHLVRRRGQEARLRCSPMKGHSHVYWYRQLPEEGLKFMVYLQKENIIDESGMPKERFSAEFPKEGPSILRIQQVVRGDSAAYFCASSKLGTGTSANYGYTFGSGTRLTVV.

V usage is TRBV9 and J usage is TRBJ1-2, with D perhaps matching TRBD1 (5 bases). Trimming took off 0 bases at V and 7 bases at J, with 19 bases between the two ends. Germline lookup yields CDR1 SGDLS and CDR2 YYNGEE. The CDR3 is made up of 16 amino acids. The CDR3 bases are TGTGCCAGCAGCGTAGGATCCGTTGGGGGGGGAGCTGGCTACACCTTC. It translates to CASSVGSVGGGAGYTF.

The CDR3 is CASSPQGYNEQFF. The CDR3 region has the DNA TGTGCCAGCAGTCCCCAGGGCTACAATGAGCAGTTCTTC. J is TRBJ2-1 and V is TRBV6-2 or TRBV6-3, with a weak D call TRBD1 (5 bases). Germline V gene lookup returns CDR1 MNHEY and CDR2 SVGEGT. Trimming stripped 5 bases from V and 3 bases from J, with 8 bases between. This CDR3 region has 13 residues.

This CDR3 is CASSYSPRTGGDYGYTF. The CDR3 coding sequence is TGTGCCAGCAGTTACTCGCCTCGAACAGGGGGCGACTATGGCTACACCTTC. The chain couples TRBV6-2 or TRBV6-3 to TRBJ1-2; TRBD1 aligns across 9 bases. J was trimmed by 3 bases and V by 0 bases; bases with no gene match: 8. Germline V gene data show CDR1 as MNHEY and CDR2 as SVGEGT. This CDR3 comprises 17 residues.

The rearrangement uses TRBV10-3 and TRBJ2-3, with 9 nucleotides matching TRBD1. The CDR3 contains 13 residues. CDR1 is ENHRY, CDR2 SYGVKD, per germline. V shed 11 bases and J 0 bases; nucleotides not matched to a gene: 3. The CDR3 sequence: CAVDRGSTDTQYF. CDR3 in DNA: TGTGCCGTCGACAGGGGGAGCACAGATACGCAGTATTTT.

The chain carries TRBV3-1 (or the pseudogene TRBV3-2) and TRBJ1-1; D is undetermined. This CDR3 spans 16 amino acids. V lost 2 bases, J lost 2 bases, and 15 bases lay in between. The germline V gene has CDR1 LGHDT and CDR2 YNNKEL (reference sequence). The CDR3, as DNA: TGTGCCAGCAGCCAAATGGGGTTAGAGGGAAACACTGAAGCTTTCTTT. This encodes CASSQMGLEGNTEAFF.

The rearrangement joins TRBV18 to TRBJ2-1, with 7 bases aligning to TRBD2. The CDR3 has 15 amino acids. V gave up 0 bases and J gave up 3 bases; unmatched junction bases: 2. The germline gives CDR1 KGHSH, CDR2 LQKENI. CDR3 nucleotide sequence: TGTGCCAGCTCACCACCAGCGGGAAACTACAATGAGCAGTTCTTC. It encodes CASSPPAGNYNEQFF.

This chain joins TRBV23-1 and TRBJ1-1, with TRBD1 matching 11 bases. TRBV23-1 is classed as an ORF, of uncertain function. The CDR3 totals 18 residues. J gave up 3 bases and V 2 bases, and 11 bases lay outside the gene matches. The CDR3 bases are TGCGCCAGCAGTCAAACGTCGGGACAGGGGGTGGTTTACACTGAAGCTTTCTTT. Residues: CASSQTSGQGVVYTEAFF.

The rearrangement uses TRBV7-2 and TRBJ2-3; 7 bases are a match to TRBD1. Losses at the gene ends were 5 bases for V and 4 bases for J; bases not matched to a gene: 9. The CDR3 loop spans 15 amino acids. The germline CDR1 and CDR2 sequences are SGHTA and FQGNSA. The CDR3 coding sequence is TGTGCCAGCAGCCTACGGCAGGGGGACGCAGATACGCAGTATTTT. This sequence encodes CASSLRQGDADTQYF. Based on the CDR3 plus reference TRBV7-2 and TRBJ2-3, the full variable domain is GAGVSQSPSNKVTEKGKDVELRCDPISGHTALYWYRQSLGQGLEFLIYFQGNSAPDKSGLPSDRFSAERTGGSVSTLTIQRTQQEDSAVYLCASSLRQGDADTQYFGPGTRLTVL.

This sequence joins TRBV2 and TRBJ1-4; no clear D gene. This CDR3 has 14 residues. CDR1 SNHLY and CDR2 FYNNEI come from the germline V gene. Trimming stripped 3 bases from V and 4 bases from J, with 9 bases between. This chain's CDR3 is CASSDRGINEKLFF. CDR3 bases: TGTGCCAGCAGTGACCGGGGAATTAATGAAAAACTGTTTTTT.

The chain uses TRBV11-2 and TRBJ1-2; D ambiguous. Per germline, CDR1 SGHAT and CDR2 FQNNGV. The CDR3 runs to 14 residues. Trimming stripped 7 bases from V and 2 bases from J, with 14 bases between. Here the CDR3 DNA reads TGTGCCAGCACCCGAGGGAGGCCCAACTATGGCTACACCTTC. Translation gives CASTRGRPNYGYTF.

In nucleotides, the CDR3 is TGTGCCAGCAGTCCCTACAGGGACCTATCACCCCTCCACTTT. Its translation: CASSPYRDLSPLHF. The rearrangement links TRBV28 to TRBJ1-6; D might be TRBD1 (6 bases). V shed 5 bases and J shed 10 bases, with 15 bases lying between them. The CDR3 contains 14 residues. Germline V gene data show CDR1 as MDHEN and CDR2 as SYDVKM.

CDR3: CSAMDRPGYTF. The CDR3, as DNA: TGCAGTGCTATGGACAGGCCGGGCTACACCTTC. The genes are TRBV20-1 and TRBJ1-2; 7 nucleotides line up with TRBD1. V gave up 4 bases and J gave up 8 bases; unmatched junction bases: 4. This CDR3 is 11 amino acids long. Looked up from germline, CDR1 is DFQATT and CDR2 is SNEGSKA (reference sequence).

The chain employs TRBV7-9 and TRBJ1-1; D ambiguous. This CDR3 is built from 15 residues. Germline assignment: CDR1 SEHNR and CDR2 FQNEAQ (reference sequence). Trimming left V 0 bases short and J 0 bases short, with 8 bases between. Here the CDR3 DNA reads TGTGCCAGCAGCTTAGCGACAAGCATGAACACTGAAGCTTTCTTT. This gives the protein CASSLATSMNTEAFF.

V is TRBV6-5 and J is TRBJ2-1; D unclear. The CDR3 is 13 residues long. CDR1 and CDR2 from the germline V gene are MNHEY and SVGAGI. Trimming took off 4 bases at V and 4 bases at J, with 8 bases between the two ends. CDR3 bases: TGTGCCAGCAGTTCCCCAGGTTACAATGAGCAGTTCTTC. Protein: CASSSPGYNEQFF.

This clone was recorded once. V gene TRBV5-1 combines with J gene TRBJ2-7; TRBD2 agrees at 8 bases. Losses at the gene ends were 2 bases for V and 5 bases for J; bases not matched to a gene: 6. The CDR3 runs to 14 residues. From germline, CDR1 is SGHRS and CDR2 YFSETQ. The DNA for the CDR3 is TGCGCCAGCAGCTTAAGCGGGAGAATCAACGAGCAGTACTTC. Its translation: CASSLSGRINEQYF.

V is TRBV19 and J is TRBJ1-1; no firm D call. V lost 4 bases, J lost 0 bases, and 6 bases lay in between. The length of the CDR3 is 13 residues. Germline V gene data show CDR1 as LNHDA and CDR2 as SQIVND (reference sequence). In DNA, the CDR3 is TGTGCCAGTAGTAACACAGTGAACACTGAAGCTTTCTTT. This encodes CASSNTVNTEAFF.

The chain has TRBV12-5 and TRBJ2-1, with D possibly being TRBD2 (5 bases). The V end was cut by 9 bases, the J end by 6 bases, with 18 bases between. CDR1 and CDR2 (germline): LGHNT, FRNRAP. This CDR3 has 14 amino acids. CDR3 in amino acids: CASSLDLASNEQFF. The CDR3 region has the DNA TGTGCTAGCTCCCTCGACTTAGCGAGCAATGAGCAGTTCTTC.

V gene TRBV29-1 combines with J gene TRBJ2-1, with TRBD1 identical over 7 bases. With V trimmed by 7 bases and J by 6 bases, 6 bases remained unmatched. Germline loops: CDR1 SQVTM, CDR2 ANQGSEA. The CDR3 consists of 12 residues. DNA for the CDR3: TGCAGCGCCGGGACAGACCTCAATGAGCAGTTCTTC. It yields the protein CSAGTDLNEQFF.

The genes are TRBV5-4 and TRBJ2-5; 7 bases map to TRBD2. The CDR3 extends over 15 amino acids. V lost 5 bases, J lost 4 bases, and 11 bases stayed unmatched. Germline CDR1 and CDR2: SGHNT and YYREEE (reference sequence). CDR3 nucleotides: TGTGCCAGCAGAACCAGCGGGGAGAGGGGAGAGACCCAGTACTTC. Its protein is CASRTSGERGETQYF. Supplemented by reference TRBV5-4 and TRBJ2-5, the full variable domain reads ETGVTQSPTHLIKTRGQQVTLRCSSQSGHNTVSWYQQALGQGPQFIFQYYREEENGRGNFPPRFSGLQFPNYSSELNVNALELDDSALYLCASRTSGERGETQYFGPGTRLLVL.

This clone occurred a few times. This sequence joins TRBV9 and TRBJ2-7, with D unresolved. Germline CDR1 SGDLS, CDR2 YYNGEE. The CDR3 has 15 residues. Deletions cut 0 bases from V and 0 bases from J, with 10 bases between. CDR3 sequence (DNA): TGTGCCAGCAGCGTAGGTACAATACCCTCCTACGAGCAGTACTTC. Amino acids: CASSVGTIPSYEQYF.

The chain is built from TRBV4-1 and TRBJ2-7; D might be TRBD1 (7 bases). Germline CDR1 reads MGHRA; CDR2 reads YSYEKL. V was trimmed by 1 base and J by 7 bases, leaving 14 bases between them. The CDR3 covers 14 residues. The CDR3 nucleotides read TGCGCCAGCAGCCAAGTTGGGAGGACAGGAGAGCAGTACTTC. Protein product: CASSQVGRTGEQYF.

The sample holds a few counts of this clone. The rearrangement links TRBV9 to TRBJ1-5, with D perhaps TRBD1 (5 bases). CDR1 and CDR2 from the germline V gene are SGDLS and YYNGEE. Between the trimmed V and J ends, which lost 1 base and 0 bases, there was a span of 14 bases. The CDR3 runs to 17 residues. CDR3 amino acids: CASSVRDRTYSNQPQHF. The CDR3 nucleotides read TGTGCCAGCAGCGTAAGAGACAGAACCTATAGCAATCAGCCCCAGCATTTT.

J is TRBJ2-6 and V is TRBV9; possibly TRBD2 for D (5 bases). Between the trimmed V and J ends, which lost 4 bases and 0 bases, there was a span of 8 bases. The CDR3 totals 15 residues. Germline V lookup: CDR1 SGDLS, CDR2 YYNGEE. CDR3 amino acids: CASSTSGSGANVLTF. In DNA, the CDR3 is TGTGCCAGCAGCACGAGCGGCTCTGGGGCCAACGTCCTGACTTTC. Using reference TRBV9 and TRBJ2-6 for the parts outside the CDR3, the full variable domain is DSGVTQTPKHLITATGQRVTLRCSPRSGDLSVYWYQQSLDQGLQFLIQYYNGEERAKGNILERFSAQQFPDLHSELNLSSLELGDSALYFCASSTSGSGANVLTFGAGSRLTVL.

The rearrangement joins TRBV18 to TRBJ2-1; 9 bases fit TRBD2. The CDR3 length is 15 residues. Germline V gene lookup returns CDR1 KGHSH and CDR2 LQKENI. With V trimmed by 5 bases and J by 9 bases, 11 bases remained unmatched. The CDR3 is CASSVAGDFGGEQFF. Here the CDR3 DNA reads TGTGCCAGCTCAGTAGCGGGAGACTTTGGTGGTGAGCAGTTCTTC.

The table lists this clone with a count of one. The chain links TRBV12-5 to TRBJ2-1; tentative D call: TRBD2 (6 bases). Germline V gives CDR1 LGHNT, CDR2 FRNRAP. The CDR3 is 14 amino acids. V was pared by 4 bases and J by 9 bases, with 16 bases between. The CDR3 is CASGSGLPSSEQFF. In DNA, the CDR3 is TGTGCTAGTGGTTCGGGACTCCCGTCAAGTGAGCAGTTCTTC.